Detailed here is one TCR beta chain. Its antigen remains unknown. The source of the sample is a study of OX40 agonist ivuxolimab in advanced cancers. Whole-study context: The dose-escalation cohort had hepatocellular carcinoma, melanoma, renal cell or head and neck cancer. Three individuals attained partial responses, comprising one hepatocellular carcinoma case and two cutaneous melanoma cases.

TCRdb keeps only in-frame clones here, not all; method: immunoSEQ multiplex PCR. The sample comprises about 66,000 clones, approximately 78% of which are singletons, and more than 6.5% rests with the top ten. Regarding the study as a whole: Expanded clones were, on average, more numerous among CD8+ T cells than CD4+.

The sequenced sample was CD4+ or CD8+ T cells sorted from blood, obtained in a trial of the OX40 agonist ivuxolimab. This clonotype originated in an adult with an advanced solid tumor such as melanoma, head and neck, liver or kidney cancer.

CDR3 sequence (DNA): TGTGCCAGCAAGACGGGACAGACCCAAGAGACCCAGTACTTC. Protein sequence: CASKTGQTQETQYF. The chain recombines TRBV6-5 with TRBJ2-5, with 7 bases fitting TRBD1. This CDR3 spans 14 amino acids. Trimming cost V 7 bases and J 1 base; bases outside gene matches: 6. Germline lookup yields CDR1 MNHEY and CDR2 SVGAGI.